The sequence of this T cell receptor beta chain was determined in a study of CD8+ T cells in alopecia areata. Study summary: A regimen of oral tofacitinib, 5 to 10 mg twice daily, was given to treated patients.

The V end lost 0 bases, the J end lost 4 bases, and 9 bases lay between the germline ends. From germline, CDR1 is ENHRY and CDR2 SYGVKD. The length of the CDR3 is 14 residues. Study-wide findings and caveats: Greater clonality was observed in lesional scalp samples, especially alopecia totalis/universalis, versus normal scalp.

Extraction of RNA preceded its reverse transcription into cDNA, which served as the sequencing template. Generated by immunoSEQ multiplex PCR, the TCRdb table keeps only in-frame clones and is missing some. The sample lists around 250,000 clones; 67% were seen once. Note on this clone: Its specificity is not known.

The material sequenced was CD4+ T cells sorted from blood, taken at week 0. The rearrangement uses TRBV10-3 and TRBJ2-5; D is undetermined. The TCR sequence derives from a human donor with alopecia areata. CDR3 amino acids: CAISESGSIETQYF. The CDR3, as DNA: TGTGCCATCAGTGAGTCAGGGTCTATAGAGACCCAGTACTTC.